A single sample gave rise to the 18 T cell receptor beta chains below, sequenced in a study of shared clonotypes between healthy human individuals. The data were produced by immunoSEQ multiplex PCR, yet TCRdb's version contains in-frame clones alone and is incomplete. This table holds over a million clones, around 98.5% found once. Sample: naive CD4+ T cells sorted from blood. Subset indicated: CD45RA+ positively selected. The receptors were sampled from a man aged 30 to 45 in good health.

The J gene is TRBJ1-2, the V gene TRBV7-8; D is unresolved. V shed 3 bases and J shed 2 bases, with 7 bases lying between them. CDR1 and CDR2 (germline): SGHVS, FQNEAQ. There are 13 residues in the CDR3. CDR3 bases: TGTGCCAGCAGCTTGATAATAAACTATGGCTACACCTTC. Translating it yields CASSLIINYGYTF.

The CDR3 sequence is CASSHSLGGNYEQYF. The DNA for the CDR3 is TGTGCCAGCAGCCATTCCCTTGGCGGGAACTACGAGCAGTACTTC. This chain links TRBV4-2 with TRBJ2-7, with TRBD2 as a possible D gene (6 bases). Trimming left V 3 bases short and J 3 bases short, with 15 bases between. The CDR3 totals 15 residues. In germline, CDR1 is LGHNA, CDR2 YNFKEQ.

This chain links TRBV6-5 with TRBJ2-3; 8 bases line up with TRBD1. This CDR3 comprises 16 residues. Trimming at V came to 0 bases and at J to 5 bases, leaving 7 bases not matched to a gene. The germline gives CDR1 MNHEY, CDR2 SVGAGI. CDR3 loop: CASSYSGRGQKDTQYF. The CDR3 DNA is TGTGCCAGCAGTTACTCGGGCAGGGGGCAGAAAGATACGCAGTATTTT.

This clone was found once. The chain is built from TRBV29-1 and TRBJ2-1; either TRBD1 or TRBD2 may supply D (6 bases each). Trimming removed 7 bases at V and 7 bases at J, with 17 bases between. In germline, CDR1 is SQVTM, CDR2 ANQGSEA. The CDR3 extends over 13 amino acids. The CDR3 bases are TGCAGCGCTTCTCCGGGGGCTCGGAATGAGCAGTTCTTC. Amino acids: CSASPGARNEQFF.

As to this clone: The sample holds other DNA sequences that translate to the same CDR3. J is TRBJ2-3 and V is TRBV29-1, with 7 positions matching TRBD2. V gave up 7 bases and J gave up 0 bases; unmatched junction bases: 7. Germline-derived CDR1 and CDR2 are SQVTM and ANQGSEA. The CDR3 is 14 residues long. CDR3 DNA sequence: TGCAGCGCCGCCAGCGGGACTAGCACAGATACGCAGTATTTT. Encoded protein: CSAASGTSTDTQYF.

A note on this clone: Other nucleotide sequences in the sample specify the same CDR3. The genes are TRBV19 and TRBJ1-1, with TRBD1 identical over 8 bases. V trimming: 3 bases; J trimming: 1 base; junction bases outside the gene matches: 4. Germline V gene data show CDR1 as LNHDA and CDR2 as SQIVND (reference sequence). The CDR3 sequence is 15 residues long. CDR3 DNA: TGTGCCAGTAGTATTTTAGGACAGGGGAACACTGAAGCTTTCTTT. Translating gives CASSILGQGNTEAFF.

This sequence joins TRBV5-1 and TRBJ2-7, with TRBD1 matching 7 bases. There are 17 residues in the CDR3. CDR1 and CDR2 (germline): SGHRS, YFSETQ. V dropped 4 bases and J dropped 2; count of bases not matched to a gene: 15. Here the CDR3 DNA reads TGCGCCAGCAGCCCTAGGGCAGACAGGGTGGGACCCTACGAGCAGTACTTC. This encodes CASSPRADRVGPYEQYF.

CDR3 coding DNA: TGTGCCAGCAGCTTGACAGGGCGGACCGGGGAGCTGTTTTTT. Amino acids: CASSLTGRTGELFF. The chain has TRBV11-3 and TRBJ2-2; 7 bases are a match to TRBD1. J lost 5 bases, V lost 3 bases, and 3 bases had no gene match. CDR1 and CDR2 (germline): SGHNT, YENEEA. The CDR3 totals 14 residues. The variable domain in full, completed from reference TRBV11-3 and TRBJ2-2, reads EAGVVQSPRYKIIEKKQPVAFWCNPISGHNTLYWYLQNLGQGPELLIRYENEEAVDDSQLPKDRFSAERLKGVDSTLKIQPAELGDSAVYLCASSLTGRTGELFFGEGSRLTVL.

The genes are TRBV9 and TRBJ2-5; 10 positions match TRBD2. This CDR3 is 16 amino acids long. The junction had 7 bases not matched to a gene; V was cut back by 0 bases and J by 5 bases. Germline V gene sequence: CDR1 SGDLS, CDR2 YYNGEE. The CDR3 sequence: CASSVGILAGDETQYF. For the CDR3, the DNA is TGTGCCAGCAGCGTAGGAATTCTAGCGGGAGATGAGACCCAGTACTTC.

The chain combines TRBV11-2 with TRBJ2-1, with D maybe TRBD2 (6 bases). The CDR3 length is 12 residues. Looked up from germline, CDR1 is SGHAT and CDR2 is FQNNGV. V lost 1 base and J lost 12, with 10 bases in between. CDR3 sequence reads: CASSLGEEGQFF. The CDR3 nucleotides are TGTGCCAGCAGCTTAGGGGAGGAGGGGCAGTTCTTC.

The chain has TRBV5-4 and TRBJ2-3; no clear D. Germline values: CDR1 SGHNT, CDR2 YYREEE (reference sequence). This CDR3 is built from 14 residues. Trimming took off 0 bases at V and 6 bases at J, with 11 bases between the two ends. CDR3 loop: CASSLDTVMDTQYF. CDR3 coding DNA: TGTGCCAGCAGCTTGGACACTGTCATGGATACGCAGTATTTT.

The rearrangement uses TRBV7-2 and TRBJ2-7; 11 bases agree with TRBD2. Germline V gene data show CDR1 as SGHTA and CDR2 as FQGNSA. V lost 0 bases to trimming and J lost 3 bases; unmatched junction nucleotides: 4. The CDR3 loop spans 16 amino acids. In DNA, the CDR3 is TGTGCCAGCAGCTTAGCCCCCGGGACTAGCGGCTACGAGCAGTACTTC. Protein product: CASSLAPGTSGYEQYF.

The chain combines TRBV4-3 with TRBJ1-2; D is unresolved. CDR3 length: 17 amino acids. V dropped 0 bases and J dropped 4 bases, with 18 bases sitting between them. The V gene's germline CDR1 is LGHNA and CDR2 YSLEER. The CDR3 loop is CASSQDSRAGVGYGYTF. CDR3 nucleotides: TGCGCCAGCAGCCAAGATTCGAGGGCCGGAGTGGGCTATGGCTACACCTTC.

The chain couples TRBV5-1 to TRBJ2-5; D may be TRBD2 (6 bases). The length of the CDR3 is 17 residues. Germline CDR1 is SGHRS and CDR2 is YFSETQ. V was clipped by 1 base and J by 1 base, with 17 bases between them. CDR3 in amino acids: CASSLYGLRGLQETQYF. The CDR3 nucleotides read TGCGCCAGCAGCTTGTATGGTTTGCGGGGCCTCCAAGAGACCCAGTACTTC. Based on the CDR3 plus reference TRBV5-1 and TRBJ2-5, the full variable domain is KAGVTQTPRYLIKTRGQQVTLSCSPISGHRSVSWYQQTPGQGLQFLFEYFSETQRNKGNFPGRFSGRQFSNSRSEMNVSTLELGDSALYLCASSLYGLRGLQETQYFGPGTRLLVL.

The genes are TRBV7-9 and TRBJ1-1; D remains ambiguous. V was trimmed by 4 bases and J by 3 bases, leaving 6 bases between them. The CDR3 is 12 amino acids. Per germline, CDR1 SEHNR and CDR2 FQNEAQ (reference sequence). CDR3 nucleotides: TGTGCCAGCAGCTCGGTCTACACTGAAGCTTTCTTT. Translated, it gives CASSSVYTEAFF.

V gene TRBV5-6 combines with J gene TRBJ2-7, with 10 nucleotides matching TRBD2. CDR3 length equals 14 residues. Per germline, CDR1 SGHDT and CDR2 YYEEEE. The V and J ends lost 1 base and 3 bases, in that order; junction bases with no gene match: 1. The CDR3 DNA reads as TGTGCCAGCAGCTTGCTAGCGGGAGACTACGAGCAGTACTTC. Translating gives CASSLLAGDYEQYF. Based on the CDR3 plus reference TRBV5-6 and TRBJ2-7, the full variable domain is DAGVTQSPTHLIKTRGQQVTLRCSPKSGHDTVSWYQQALGQGPQFIFQYYEEEERQRGNFPDRFSGHQFPNYSSELNVNALLLGDSALYLCASSLLAGDYEQYFGPGTRLTVT.

V usage is TRBV5-1 and J usage is TRBJ2-2; 8 bases are shared with TRBD2. Looked up from germline, CDR1 is SGHRS and CDR2 is YFSETQ. The CDR3 has 14 residues. Losses at the gene ends were 4 bases for V and 7 bases for J; bases not matched to a gene: 6. CDR3 region: CASSNRTSHGELFF. The CDR3, as DNA: TGCGCCAGCAGCAATAGGACTAGCCACGGGGAGCTGTTTTTT.

The J gene is TRBJ1-1, the V gene TRBV4-3; D is unresolved. CDR1 is LGHNA and CDR2 is YSLEER in the germline V gene. The V end was cut by 3 bases, the J end by 3 bases, with 11 bases between. The CDR3 is 14 amino acids. The CDR3 DNA reads as TGCGCCAGCAGCCAGGGTTACCCAGACACTGAAGCTTTCTTT. It is translated as CASSQGYPDTEAFF.